This T cell receptor (beta chain) was identified during a study of glioma-infiltrating T cells. Whole-study results and caveats: Gliomas, especially low-grade, showed above-expected tissue-blood divergence; non-neoplastic patients showed below. Tissue and blood shared very few CDR3 sequences.

Using RNA template, CDR3s of TCR alpha and beta were amplified with iRepertoire arm-PCR. Input was about 100-450 ng of tissue mRNA or PBMC total RNA. TCRdb analysed the multiplex PCR reads with MiXCR anew, one entry per CDR3 protein. The sample includes 110,000 or so distinct CDR3 sequences, less than 30% of them seen just once. Germline V lookup: CDR1 KGHSH, CDR2 LQKENI. The V end was cut by 2 bases, the J end by 2 bases, with 12 bases between. The CDR3 contains 15 residues. To note about this clonotype: The antigen remains unidentified.

The V and J genes are TRBV18 and TRBJ1-1; unclear D gene. Sequencing input: glioma tissue, nonneoplastic brain tissue, or PBMCs (not recorded which). This clonotype originated in a human donor with low-grade glioma or glioblastoma, undergoing nonglioma brain surgery, or in good health (not recorded which). The CDR3 sequence is CASSPMGYLNTEAFF. The CDR3 DNA is TGTGCCAGCTCACCAATGGGCTACTTAAACACTGAAGCTTTCTTT.